This T cell receptor beta chain was captured in a study of cytomegalovirus exposure and HLA in healthy donors (dated by TCRdb to about 2017). General notes on the study: An earlier analysis of some 600 of the donors reported about 280 Gb of sequence data and 95 million to 130 million unique TCR beta sequences obtained from 150 million to 200 million T cells. An early release that covered about 600 HLA-typed donors contained approximately 300 gigabases of sequencing data and 75 million to 100 million unique TCR sequences. Of the approximately 400 genotyped donors, 65% to 90% were placed in the genetic ancestry cluster associated with self-reported Caucasian donors. The aim of the study was to test whether cataloging public T cell receptors could identify signatures of past pathogen exposure. The study used immunosequencing to profile the T cell repertoires of approximately 690 subjects and linked those repertoires to cytomegalovirus serostatus. A separate validation cohort of 100 to 150 different subjects was used in addition to the 666-subject first cohort. To predict cytomegalovirus infection status, the study brought together high-throughput TCR immunosequencing, statistical association of individual TCRs with disease status, and machine learning. A later analysis re-analyzed previously published TCR beta repertoires from roughly 630 donors and added high-resolution HLA genotyping to study TCR occurrence patterns. Rather than using new phenotypic data, the later analysis identified candidate immune exposures from TCR beta sequences and from how often those sequences occurred across donors. To decide whether each TCR beta V gene segment behaved as functional or pseudogenic, an earlier analysis of several hundred of the donors relied on high-throughput TCR beta sequencing. Donor age, sex, ethnicity and CMV serostatus were collected together with the repertoire data. In a later genetic analysis, genome-wide SNP genotypes for about three fifths of the roughly 670 donors were used, and that subset was treated as a discovery cohort. All discovery cohort repertoires had been generated on a single sequencing platform. Class I and class II HLA loci were covered by the typing at four-digit resolution. Typing coverage differed by locus: A, B, C, DRB1 and DQB1 were typed in roughly 620-640 donors, DQA1 in approximately 520, DPA1 in over 600, and DPB1 in just under 490. Because of strong linkage in the cohort, roughly five DR-DQ haplotypes were treated as single units for association and clustering. Among about 390 genotyped donors of the cohort, an average of roughly 240,000 unique TCR beta nucleotide sequences were sequenced per donor, roughly 20% of them non-productive.

V and J are trimmed by 5 bases and 6 bases, and the gene matches miss 10 bases of the junction. CDR1 is given as MNHNS and CDR2 as SASEGT, both from the germline V gene. The CDR3 contains 15 residues, cysteine and phenylalanine counted. The CDR3 DNA has 45 bases and is translated from base 1. In total, fewer than 750 healthy bone marrow donors made up the cohort. At the time of sampling, all cohort members were nominally healthy, though unrecorded immune exposures were likely present. The donor tested CMV seropositive and was one of the 289 seropositive cohort members. A peripheral blood sample was collected from each donor, and TCR beta sequencing was performed on peripheral blood mononuclear cells. Genomic DNA extraction from the blood cell samples was performed with the Qiagen DNeasy Blood Extraction Kit. This clone was seen a few times. The target of this receptor is not known. Base qualities are not provided; no much larger clone lies one nucleotide away.

Points the paper makes about the study in general: In an earlier analysis of around 500 of the donors, most TCR beta V segments appeared in productive rearrangements about 87% or about 30% of the time, broadly matching IMGT annotations. Across donors, most TCR sequences were observed very rarely, whereas some public TCRs were present in many individuals. A later analysis found that HLA-associated TCR beta chains were more clonally expanded and had lower generation probabilities than equally common non-associated chains. HLA typing was unavailable for some donors at each locus, so association tests used only the typed subset. Immune exposure information for the cohort was limited to CMV serostatus. Linkage disequilibrium might explain the correlated functional status among segregating V segments, but an unknown experimental factor could not be ruled out. According to a later analysis, most CMV-associated TCR beta chains appeared to be HLA-restricted, and the HLA associations seemed to be driven largely by CMV exposure. Presence/absence analyses assumed roughly uniform sequencing depth across donors, an assumption that may not hold. A later analysis found that TCR association rates varied across HLA loci, with DRB1 alleles showing the most associated TCRs and HLA-C alleles the fewest. Because the 87-base-pair reads could not distinguish some IMGT-functional V segments, including TRBV6-2 and TRBV6-3, those segments were excluded. A total of 150 to 200 TCR beta chains were listed by the study as associated with cytomegalovirus. A later genetic analysis associated a missense DCLRE1C variant with V-gene and J-gene trimming of TCR beta chains, and an independent cohort replicated the association. A few of the identified cytomegalovirus-associated TCR beta chains were confirmed in vitro to be specific for cytomegalovirus antigens. The cohort was sequenced for TCR beta chains only, and without alpha or paired-chain data the features that could be detected were limited. The sequencing pipeline was judged likely to have produced a cluster of highly shared sequence variants as a technical artifact. Several of the top co-occurrence clusters appeared to be linked to parvovirus B19, influenza, CMV and Epstein-Barr virus, according to a later analysis. According to a later genetic analysis, donors in an Asian-associated ancestry cluster had fewer N-insertions in productive TCRs than the approximately 610-donor mean. The earlier analysis of approximately 560 of the donors excluded approximately 17 rarely observed V segments, including chromosome 9 orphons, because counts were too low. A further reported finding was that TCR beta sequences accurately predicted the HLA-A and HLA-B alleles for most subjects in the first cohort. A later analysis associated some 17,000 TCR beta sequences with specific HLA alleles at a false discovery rate of 0.05. When HLA alleles, especially DR and DQ, strongly co-occurred, TCR associations were difficult to assign to individual alleles. The authors suggested that the approach could potentially be generalized to other disease states and immunological phenotypes. The classifier was reported to diagnose cytomegalovirus status with high specificity and sensitivity in both the original cohort and the validation cohort.

Library prep was done by the immunoSEQ multiplex PCR assay. For the multiplex PCR, a mixture combining 60 forward primers for TCR Vbeta segments and 13 reverse primers for TCR Jbeta segments was used. The CDR3 region of rearranged TCR beta genes was amplified from genomic DNA with a multiplex PCR assay. Amplified TCR beta libraries were sequenced as 87-base-pair reads on the Illumina HiSeq System. As for how the authors treated the data: A later analysis counted tens of millions of unique TCR beta chains across the 666 repertoires, and roughly 9.9 million of these chains were shared by at least two donors. To remove PCR and sequencing errors, raw reads were error-corrected and collapsed into unique sequences using a nearest-neighbor algorithm that merged closely related sequences. To assign V, D and J gene segments, CDR3 sequences were aligned to IMGT reference sequences. For a sequence to be retained, a match of at least six nucleotides was required to both a V gene segment and a J gene segment. Rearrangements were called productive when the CDR3 lacked stop codons and stayed in frame with V and J; all others were non-productive. CDR3 was defined according to IMGT convention as the region running from the second conserved V-encoded cysteine to the conserved J-encoded phenylalanine. In an earlier analysis of around 540 of the donors, sequences lacking an unambiguous match to a single V gene segment were excluded. In an earlier analysis of a few hundred of the donors, V segments were called functional above 56.7% productive rearrangements and were called segregating when the between-donor standard deviation exceeded 5%. To diagnose cytomegalovirus status from the catalog of TCR beta chain sequences, a statistical classification framework was built. In a later analysis, TCR nucleotide sequences were compared against IMGT/GENE-DB human TR gene sequences so that V and J genes could be assigned. A later analysis assigned CDR3 sequences and most-parsimonious VDJ recombination scenarios with the TCRdist pipeline. A later analysis defined each TCR beta chain by its CDR3 amino acid sequence plus V-gene family, and excluded reads lacking a unique V-gene family. A later analysis removed nearly 600 highly shared, low-generation-probability nucleotide sequences to deal with suspected cross-contamination and a sequencing artifact. In a later analysis, a clonal expansion index for each public chain was calculated from normalized within-repertoire ranks of inferred template counts. In a later analysis, generation probabilities were computed using a VDJ recombination model fitted to out-of-frame rearrangements, and the results were checked against IGoR. In a later analysis, hypergeometric tests were used to score TCR-TCR, TCR-HLA and TCR-CMV co-occurrence, with a repertoire-size bias correction applied to TCR pairs. False discovery rates were estimated in a later analysis by permuting HLA or CMV assignments 20 times. A later analysis grouped co-occurring TCRs with DBSCAN, adding TCRdist sequence similarity when clustering within HLA-allele-positive subsets. For co-occurrence clustering, repertoires with fewer than 30,000 or more than 120,000 public chains were excluded, along with five or six repertoires with anomalous nucleotide sharing. The immuneACCESS repertoire file appears here via TCRdb, limited to in-frame rearrangements. These files lack a portion of the clones; in checked studies, under half of the deficit traces to unresolved V genes, and the cause of the others is not known. Clone size and the V and J calls come from that table; the DNA yielded D and trimming. This sample gives roughly 150,000 clones in total; approximately 70% of them show up just once. 5% to 5.5% of the sample is taken by the ten largest.

The sequencing sample was made of PBMCs. This chain joins TRBV6-1 to TRBJ2-1, with TRBD2 identical over 7 junction bases. The TCR comes from a woman under 30 in good health and CMV-seropositive. CDR3 region: CASSSGLAEFNEQFF. The nucleotide sequence reads as follows: TGTGCCAGCAGTTCCGGGCTAGCGGAGTTCAATGAGCAGTTCTTC.